The present T cell receptor beta chain was sequenced within a study of blood T cells in healthy people across ages. PCR was performed a second time for roughly 6 to 12 cycles using a sample-barcoded 5' primer and a J-beta primer mix. One entry per CDR3 protein, called by TCRdb with MiXCR from the 5' RACE reads. The repertoire consists of roughly 1,800,000 distinct CDR3 sequences, with 49% occurring once and the leading ten covering over 2%. Study observations and caveats: Estimates of total diversity, which came from one million sequenced T cells, were considered to be underestimates.

The CDR3 is 15 residues long. The V gene's germline CDR1 is MDHEN and CDR2 SYDVKM. V shed 4 bases, J shed 0 bases, and the junction held 6 bases outside the gene matches. This clonotype was seen only a few times. The antigen is not known. This sequence joins TRBV28 and TRBJ2-7, with TRBD1 identical over 7 bases. Input material: blood. The sequence was collected from a woman in her thirties or forties in good health. The CDR3 sequence: CASSSSGTDSYEQYF. The CDR3 coding sequence is TGTGCCAGCAGTTCTTCCGGGACAGACTCCTACGAGCAGTACTTC.